This paragraph reports one T cell receptor (beta chain). Its target antigen remains unknown. The junction departs from the called germline gene at one end, perhaps through a read error. This record comes from a study of cytomegalovirus exposure and HLA in healthy donors (dated by TCRdb to the late 2010s). Study-wide context: An earlier analysis of approximately 640 of the donors reported about 290 Gb of sequence data and roughly 110 million unique TCR beta sequences from about 180 million T cells. Donor age, sex, ethnicity and CMV serostatus were compiled together with the repertoire data. An earlier analysis of 500 to 750 of the donors applied high-throughput TCR beta sequencing to assess whether each TCR beta V gene segment acted as functional or pseudogenic. Using immunosequencing, the study profiled T cell repertoires from 550 to 750 subjects and related those repertoires to cytomegalovirus serostatus. The later analysis used no new phenotypic data to find candidate immune exposures, relying instead on TCR beta sequences and their occurrence across donors. To study patterns of TCR occurrence, a later analysis re-analyzed previously published TCR beta repertoires from around 670 donors and added high-resolution HLA genotyping. Class I and class II HLA loci were covered by the typing at four-digit resolution. Several DR-DQ haplotypes were handled as single units for association and clustering, since linkage in the cohort was strong. Typing coverage varied by locus: roughly 620-640 donors for A, B, C, DRB1 and DQB1; under 550 for DQA1; approximately 570 for DPA1; roughly 450 for DPB1. The study aimed to test whether cataloging public T cell receptors could reveal signatures of past pathogen exposure. Among 350 to 400 genotyped donors of the cohort, an average of around 240,000 unique TCR beta nucleotide sequences were sequenced per donor, roughly 18% of them non-productive. In a later genetic analysis, genome-wide SNP genotypes for about 65% of the 666 donors were used, and that subset was treated as a discovery cohort. Approximately 300 gigabases of sequencing data and around 80 million unique TCR sequences made up an early release that covered some 640 HLA-typed donors. High-throughput TCR immunosequencing, statistical association of individual TCRs with disease status, and machine learning were combined to predict cytomegalovirus infection status. The genetic ancestry cluster associated with self-reported Caucasian donors included 70% to 85% of the 300 to 450 genotyped donors. In addition to the first cohort of several hundred subjects, a separate validation cohort of approximately 120 different subjects was used. Every repertoire in the discovery cohort had been generated on one and the same sequencing platform. General conclusions and limits of the study: The earlier analysis of 450 to 700 of the donors excluded some 16 rarely observed V segments, including chromosome 9 orphons, because counts were too low. Broadly in line with IMGT annotations, most TCR beta V segments showed up in productive rearrangements about 87% or about 30% of the time in an earlier analysis of several hundred of the donors. A further reported finding was that TCR beta sequences accurately predicted the HLA-A and HLA-B alleles for most subjects in the first cohort. A later analysis found that TCR association rates varied across HLA loci, with DRB1 alleles showing the most associated TCRs and HLA-C alleles the fewest. A later genetic analysis associated a missense DCLRE1C variant with V-gene and J-gene trimming of TCR beta chains, and an independent cohort replicated the association. Immune exposure information for the cohort was limited to CMV serostatus. In a later analysis, several top co-occurrence clusters were reported to appear linked to parvovirus B19, influenza, CMV and Epstein-Barr virus. Compared with the roughly 600-donor mean, donors in an Asian-associated ancestry cluster had fewer N-insertions in productive TCRs, according to a later genetic analysis. The presence/absence analyses assumed that sequencing depth was roughly uniform across donors, and that assumption may not be true. When HLA alleles, especially DR and DQ, strongly co-occurred, attributing TCR associations to individual alleles was difficult. A cluster of highly shared sequence variants was judged likely to represent a technical artifact of the sequencing pipeline. Linkage disequilibrium might explain the correlated functional status among segregating V segments, but an unknown experimental factor could not be ruled out. The authors suggested that the approach could potentially be generalized to other disease states and immunological phenotypes. A later analysis associated about 17,000 TCR beta sequences with specific HLA alleles at a false discovery rate of 0.05. Across donors, most TCR sequences were observed very rarely, whereas some public TCRs were present in many individuals. The study gave a list of 150 to 200 TCR beta chains associated with cytomegalovirus. A later analysis found that HLA-associated TCR beta chains were more clonally expanded and had lower generation probabilities than equally common non-associated chains. The classifier was reported to diagnose cytomegalovirus status with high specificity and sensitivity in both the original and validation cohorts. A few of the identified cytomegalovirus-associated TCR beta chains were confirmed in vitro to be specific for cytomegalovirus antigens. Because HLA typing was missing for some donors at each locus, association tests included only the typed subset. The 87-base-pair reads could not distinguish some IMGT-functional V segments, including TRBV6-2 and TRBV6-3, so those segments were excluded. The cohort was sequenced for TCR beta chains only, and without alpha or paired-chain data the features that could be detected were limited. A later analysis found that most CMV-associated TCR beta chains appeared HLA-restricted, with HLA associations seemingly driven largely by CMV exposure.

Library preparation employed the immunoSEQ multiplex PCR assay. The multiplex PCR relied on a mix of 60 forward primers for TCR Vbeta segments and 13 reverse primers for TCR Jbeta segments. A multiplex PCR assay on genomic DNA amplified the CDR3 region of rearranged TCR beta genes. Amplified TCR beta libraries were sequenced as 87-base-pair reads on the Illumina HiSeq System. Under the source paper's analysis protocol: Across the roughly 640 repertoires, a later analysis counted 60 million to 90 million unique TCR beta chains, roughly 11 million of which were shared by at least two donors. A nearest-neighbor algorithm error-corrected the raw reads and collapsed the reads into unique sequences, merging closely related sequences to remove PCR and sequencing errors. V, D and J gene segments were assigned by aligning CDR3 sequences to IMGT reference sequences. For a sequence to be retained, at least a six-nucleotide match to both a V gene segment and a J gene segment was required. A rearrangement counted as productive if the CDR3 had no stop codons and remained in frame with V and J, and every other rearrangement counted as non-productive. Following IMGT convention, CDR3 was defined as the stretch from the second conserved V-encoded cysteine up to the conserved J-encoded phenylalanine. The earlier analysis of more than 450 of the donors excluded sequences that lacked an unambiguous match to a single V gene segment. An earlier analysis of 587 of the donors classified V segments as functional when productive rearrangements were above 56.7% and as segregating when the standard deviation between donors was above 5%. A statistical classification framework was built to diagnose cytomegalovirus status from the catalog of TCR beta chain sequences. V and J gene assignment, in a later analysis, came from comparing TCR nucleotide sequences with IMGT/GENE-DB human TR gene sequences. The TCRdist pipeline was used in a later analysis to assign CDR3 sequences and most-parsimonious VDJ recombination scenarios. In a later analysis, every TCR beta chain was defined by the combination of its CDR3 amino acid sequence and its V-gene family, and reads without a unique V-gene family were dropped. In a later analysis, fewer than 600 highly shared, low-generation-probability nucleotide sequences were removed to address suspected cross-contamination and a sequencing artifact. In a later analysis, a clonal expansion index was calculated for each public chain from normalized within-repertoire ranks of inferred template counts. In a later analysis, generation probabilities were computed using a VDJ recombination model fitted to out-of-frame rearrangements, and the results were checked against IGoR. In a later analysis, TCR-TCR, TCR-HLA and TCR-CMV co-occurrence was scored with hypergeometric tests, and a repertoire-size bias correction was applied to TCR pairs. A later analysis estimated false discovery rates by permuting HLA or CMV assignments 20 times. In a later analysis, co-occurring TCRs were grouped with DBSCAN, and TCRdist sequence similarity was added when clustering was performed within HLA-allele-positive subsets. For co-occurrence clustering, repertoires with fewer than 30,000 or more than 120,000 public chains were excluded, along with a handful of repertoires with anomalous nucleotide sharing. TCRdb obtained this table from immuneACCESS and retained in-frame rearrangements with V and J assigned. These tables miss some clones; where compared with another copy, unresolved V genes account for less than half of the shortfall, and the remainder is unexplained. D and trimming were read from the DNA, whereas the V and J calls and clone size are those reported in that table. The sample table contains about 92,000 clones; only one count was recorded for more than 60% of them. Around 7.8% of the sample is in the top ten clones.

The cohort was made up of about 610 healthy bone marrow donors. At the time of sampling, all cohort members were nominally healthy, though unrecorded immune exposures were likely present. The donor was CMV seropositive and was included in the group of 250 to 300 seropositive cohort members. A peripheral blood sample was collected from each donor, and TCR beta sequencing was performed on peripheral blood mononuclear cells. The Qiagen DNeasy Blood Extraction Kit was used to extract genomic DNA from the blood cell samples. Looking up the germline V gene yields CDR1 LGHNA and CDR2 YSLEER. The CDR3 runs 16 residues from the cysteine to the phenylalanine. The read is trimmed to its CDR3 DNA, 48 bases read in frame from base 1.

This TCR derives from a man between 50 and 59 years old in good health and CMV-seropositive. The chain employs TRBV4-3 and TRBJ1-5; a weak D assignment points to TRBD1 (5 bases agree). The specimen sequenced was PBMCs. The CDR3 protein is CASSQSLVGGDQPQNF. The nucleotides read TGCGCCAGCAGCCAATCCCTTGTGGGGGGGGACCAGCCCCAGAATTTT.